This T cell receptor beta chain stems from a study of persistence of HIV-infected CD4 T cells. Study in general: Multiple blood draws of up to 180 mL, except two donors with single leukapheresis.

CDR1 and CDR2 (germline): LNHDA, SQIVND (reference sequence). V lost 5 bases and J lost 5; bases outside the gene matches: 9. The CDR3 runs to 15 residues. As to this clone: Its antigen remains unknown.

The immunoSEQ assay was version 4, run in survey mode. Produced via immunoSEQ multiplex PCR; TCRdb's table is partial and in-frame only. The table includes around 35,000 clones, more than 75% detected once. Overlapping HIV-1 Gag 15-mer peptides at 0.8 to 1 ug per peptide per mL were used. CD40L-negative CD69-negative CD45RO-high memory CD4+ T cells were sorted as populations depleted of antigen-responding cells. Plasma HIV-1 RNA stayed below 50 copies/mL for at least 4 years. Donors had CD4+ T cell counts above 400 cells/uL and were CMV-seropositive. Source: cultured CD4+ T cells from PBMCs, taken from a patient who received antiretroviral therapy. J is TRBJ1-5 and V is TRBV19; 7 bases agree with TRBD1. The TCR originated in an adult with HIV. The donor label of this sample is uncertain. CDR3 bases: TGTGCCAGTAGTCCACAGGGGAGTATGCATCAGCCCCAGCATTTT. Its translation: CASSPQGSMHQPQHF.